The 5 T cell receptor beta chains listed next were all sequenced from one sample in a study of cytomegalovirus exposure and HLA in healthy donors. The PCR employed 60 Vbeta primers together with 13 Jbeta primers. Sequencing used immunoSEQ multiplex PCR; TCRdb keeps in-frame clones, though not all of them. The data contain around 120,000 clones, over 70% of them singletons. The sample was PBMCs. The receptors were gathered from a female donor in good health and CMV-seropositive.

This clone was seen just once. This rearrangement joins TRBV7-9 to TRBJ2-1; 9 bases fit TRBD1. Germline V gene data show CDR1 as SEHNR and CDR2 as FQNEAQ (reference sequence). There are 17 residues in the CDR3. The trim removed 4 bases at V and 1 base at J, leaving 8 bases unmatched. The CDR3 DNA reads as TGTGCCAGCAGCTCAGCCGCCGGGACAGGGTCCTACAATGAGCAGTTCTTC. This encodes CASSSAAGTGSYNEQFF.

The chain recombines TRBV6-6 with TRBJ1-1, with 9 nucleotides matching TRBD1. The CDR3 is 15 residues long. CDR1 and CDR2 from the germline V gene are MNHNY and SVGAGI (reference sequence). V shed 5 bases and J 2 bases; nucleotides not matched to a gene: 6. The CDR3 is CASSARDRANTEAFF. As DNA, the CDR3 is TGTGCCAGCAGTGCTCGGGACAGGGCCAACACTGAAGCTTTCTTT.

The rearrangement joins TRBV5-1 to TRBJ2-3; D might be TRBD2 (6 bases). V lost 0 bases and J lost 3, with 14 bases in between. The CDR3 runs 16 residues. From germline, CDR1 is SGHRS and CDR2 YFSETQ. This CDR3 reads CASSLEWGDMTDTQYF. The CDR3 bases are TGCGCCAGCAGCTTGGAGTGGGGGGATATGACAGATACGCAGTATTTT.

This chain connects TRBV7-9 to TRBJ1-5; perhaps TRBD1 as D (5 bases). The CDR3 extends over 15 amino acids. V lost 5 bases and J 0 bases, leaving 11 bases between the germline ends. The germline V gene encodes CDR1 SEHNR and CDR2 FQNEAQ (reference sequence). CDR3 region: CASSGGVDSNQPQHF. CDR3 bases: TGTGCCAGCAGCGGGGGGGTGGATAGCAATCAGCCCCAGCATTTT.

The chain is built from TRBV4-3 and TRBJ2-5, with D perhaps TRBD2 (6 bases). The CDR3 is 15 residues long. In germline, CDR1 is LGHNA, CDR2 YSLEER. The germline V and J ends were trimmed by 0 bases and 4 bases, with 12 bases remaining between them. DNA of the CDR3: TGCGCCAGCAGCCAAGAAGGAGGGAAGGGAGAGACCCAGTACTTC. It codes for CASSQEGGKGETQYF.